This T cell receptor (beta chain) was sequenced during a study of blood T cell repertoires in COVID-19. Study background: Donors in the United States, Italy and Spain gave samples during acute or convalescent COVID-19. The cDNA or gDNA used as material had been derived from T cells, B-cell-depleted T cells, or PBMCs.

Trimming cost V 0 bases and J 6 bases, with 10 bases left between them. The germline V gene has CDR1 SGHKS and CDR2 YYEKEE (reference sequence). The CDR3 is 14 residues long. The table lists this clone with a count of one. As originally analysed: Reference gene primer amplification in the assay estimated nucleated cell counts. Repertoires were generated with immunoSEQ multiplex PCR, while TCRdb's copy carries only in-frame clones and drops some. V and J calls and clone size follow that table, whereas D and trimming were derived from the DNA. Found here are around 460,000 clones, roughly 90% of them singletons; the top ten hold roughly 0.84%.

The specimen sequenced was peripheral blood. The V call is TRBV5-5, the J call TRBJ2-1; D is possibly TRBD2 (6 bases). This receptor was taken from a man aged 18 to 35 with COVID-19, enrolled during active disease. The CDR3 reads CASSLGLGINEQFF. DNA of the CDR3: TGTGCCAGCAGCTTGGGACTAGGTATCAATGAGCAGTTCTTC.